This TCR beta chain was identified during a study of glioma-infiltrating T cells after dendritic cell vaccination. This clone was detected only once. V lost 4 bases and J 15 bases, leaving 13 bases between the germline ends. Looked up from germline, CDR1 is MNHEY and CDR2 is SMNVEV (reference sequence). The CDR3 spans 11 residues. This table comes from immunoSEQ multiplex PCR, and its TCRdb copy is limited to in-frame clones, with some not included. The data contain roughly 100,000 clones, more than 80% of them singletons. The sequence was obtained from a human donor with glioblastoma. The sequenced sample was blood, obtained before dendritic cell vaccination. The chain carries TRBV27 and TRBJ2-1; D perhaps matches TRBD1 (6 bases). This chain's CDR3 is CASSYTGSGFF. CDR3 nucleotides: TGTGCCAGCAGTTACACAGGGTCAGGGTTCTTC.